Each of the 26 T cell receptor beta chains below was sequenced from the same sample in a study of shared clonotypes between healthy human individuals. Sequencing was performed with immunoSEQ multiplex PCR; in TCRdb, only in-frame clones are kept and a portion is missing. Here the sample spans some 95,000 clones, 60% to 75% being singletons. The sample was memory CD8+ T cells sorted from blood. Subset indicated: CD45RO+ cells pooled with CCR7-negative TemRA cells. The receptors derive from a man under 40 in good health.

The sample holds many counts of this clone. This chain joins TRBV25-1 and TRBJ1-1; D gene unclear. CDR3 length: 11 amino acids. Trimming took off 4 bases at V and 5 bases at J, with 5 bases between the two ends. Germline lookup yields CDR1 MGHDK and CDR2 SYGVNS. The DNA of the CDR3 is TGTGCCAGCAGTGTACTTACTGAAGCTTTCTTT. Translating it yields CASSVLTEAFF.

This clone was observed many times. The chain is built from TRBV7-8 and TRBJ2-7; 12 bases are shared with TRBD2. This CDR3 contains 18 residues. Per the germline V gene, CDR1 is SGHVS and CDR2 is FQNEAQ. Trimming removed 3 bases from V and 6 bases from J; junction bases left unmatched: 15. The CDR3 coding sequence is TGTGCCAGCAGCTTCGGACCCGGGACTAGCGGGTTTTCGGGCGAGCAGTACTTC. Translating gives CASSFGPGTSGFSGEQYF.

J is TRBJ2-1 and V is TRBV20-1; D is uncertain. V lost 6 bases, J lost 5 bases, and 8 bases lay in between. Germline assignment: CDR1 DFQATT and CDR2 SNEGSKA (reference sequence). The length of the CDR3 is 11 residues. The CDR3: CSATKDNEQFF. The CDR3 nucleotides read TGCAGTGCCACCAAGGACAATGAGCAGTTCTTC.

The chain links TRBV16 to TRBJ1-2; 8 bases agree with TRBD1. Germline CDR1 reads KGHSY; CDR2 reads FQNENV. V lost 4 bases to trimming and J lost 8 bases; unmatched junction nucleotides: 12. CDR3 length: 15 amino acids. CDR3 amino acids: CASSPNGAGGEGYTF. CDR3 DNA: TGTGCCAGCAGCCCTAATGGGGCAGGGGGCGAGGGCTACACCTTC.

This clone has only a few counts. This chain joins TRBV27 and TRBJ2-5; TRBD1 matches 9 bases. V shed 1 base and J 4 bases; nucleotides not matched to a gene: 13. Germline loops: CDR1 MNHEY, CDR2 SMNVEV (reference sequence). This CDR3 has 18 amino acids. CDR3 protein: CASSLLWDRDTLLETQYF. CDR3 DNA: TGTGCCAGCAGTTTATTATGGGACAGGGACACCCTGTTAGAGACCCAGTACTTC.

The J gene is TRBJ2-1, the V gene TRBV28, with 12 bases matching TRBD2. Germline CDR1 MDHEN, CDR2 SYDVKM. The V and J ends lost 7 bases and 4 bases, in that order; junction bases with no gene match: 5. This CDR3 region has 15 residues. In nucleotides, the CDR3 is TGTGCCAGCACCCTAGCGGGAGGGCCGTACAATGAGCAGTTCTTC. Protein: CASTLAGGPYNEQFF.

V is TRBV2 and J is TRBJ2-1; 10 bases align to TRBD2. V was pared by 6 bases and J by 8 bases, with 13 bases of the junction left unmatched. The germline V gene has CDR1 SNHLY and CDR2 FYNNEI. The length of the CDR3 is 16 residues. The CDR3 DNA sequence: TGTGCCAGCAGGGGACTAGCGACCCGAGGGGAGGATGAGCAGTTCTTC. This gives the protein CASRGLATRGEDEQFF.

The CDR3 nucleotides are TGTGCCAGCAGCTTACAAGCGGGAGAGGGAGAGACCCAGTACTTC. This codes for CASSLQAGEGETQYF. The chain couples TRBV7-9 to TRBJ2-5; 8 bases are a match to TRBD2. The germline V gene encodes CDR1 SEHNR and CDR2 FQNEAQ (reference sequence). The CDR3 extends over 15 amino acids. Trimming at V came to 2 bases and at J to 4 bases, leaving 6 bases not matched to a gene.

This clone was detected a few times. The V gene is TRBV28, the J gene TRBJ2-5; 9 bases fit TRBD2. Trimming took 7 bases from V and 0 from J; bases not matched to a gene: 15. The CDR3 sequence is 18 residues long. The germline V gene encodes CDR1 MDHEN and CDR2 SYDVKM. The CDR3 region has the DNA TGTGCCAGCAACTTAGGTCTGCTTGCTAGCGGGAACCAAGAGACCCAGTACTTC. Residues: CASNLGLLASGNQETQYF.

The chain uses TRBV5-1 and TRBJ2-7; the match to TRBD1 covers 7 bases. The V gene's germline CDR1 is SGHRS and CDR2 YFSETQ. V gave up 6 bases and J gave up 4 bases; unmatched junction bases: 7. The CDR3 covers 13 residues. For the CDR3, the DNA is TGCGCCAGCACTCCGGGGACAGATTACGAGCAGTACTTC. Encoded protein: CASTPGTDYEQYF. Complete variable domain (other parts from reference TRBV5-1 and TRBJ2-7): KAGVTQTPRYLIKTRGQQVTLSCSPISGHRSVSWYQQTPGQGLQFLFEYFSETQRNKGNFPGRFSGRQFSNSRSEMNVSTLELGDSALYLCASTPGTDYEQYFGPGTRLTVT.

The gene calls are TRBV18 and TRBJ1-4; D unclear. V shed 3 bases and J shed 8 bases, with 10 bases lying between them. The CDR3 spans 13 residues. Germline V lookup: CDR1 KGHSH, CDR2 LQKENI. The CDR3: CASSPLDKEKLFF. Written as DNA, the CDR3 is TGTGCCAGCTCACCTCTCGATAAGGAAAAACTGTTTTTT.

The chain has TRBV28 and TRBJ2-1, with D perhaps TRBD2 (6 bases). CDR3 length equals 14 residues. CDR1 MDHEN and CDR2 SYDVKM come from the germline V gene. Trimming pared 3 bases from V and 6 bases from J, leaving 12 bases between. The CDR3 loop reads CASSLEGMGNEQFF. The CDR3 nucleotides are TGTGCCAGCAGTTTGGAGGGAATGGGCAATGAGCAGTTCTTC.

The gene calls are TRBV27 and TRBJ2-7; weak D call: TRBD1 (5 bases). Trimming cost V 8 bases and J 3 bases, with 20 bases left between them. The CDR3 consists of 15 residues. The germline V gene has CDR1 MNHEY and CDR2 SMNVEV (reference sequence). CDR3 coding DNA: TGTGCCAGCCCATTACCGGGTGGGGCTTTCTACGAGCAGTACTTC. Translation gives CASPLPGGAFYEQYF.

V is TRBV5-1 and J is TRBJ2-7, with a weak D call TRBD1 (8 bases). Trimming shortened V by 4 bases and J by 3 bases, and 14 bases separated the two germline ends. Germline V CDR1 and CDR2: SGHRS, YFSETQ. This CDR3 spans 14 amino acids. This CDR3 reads CASSRTGRVYEQYF. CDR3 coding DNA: TGCGCCAGCAGCCGGACAGGGAGGGTCTACGAGCAGTACTTC.

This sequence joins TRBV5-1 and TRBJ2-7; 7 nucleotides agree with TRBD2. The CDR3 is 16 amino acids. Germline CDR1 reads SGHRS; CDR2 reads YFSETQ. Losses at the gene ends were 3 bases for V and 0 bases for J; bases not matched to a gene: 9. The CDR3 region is CASSSSTGTISYEQYF. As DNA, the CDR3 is TGCGCCAGCAGCTCTTCTACCGGGACTATCTCCTACGAGCAGTACTTC.

For the CDR3, the DNA is TGTGCCAGCTCACCAGGGGCCAATCAGCCCCAGCATTTT. Translation gives CASSPGANQPQHF. This sequence joins TRBV18 and TRBJ1-5; a weak D match, TRBD1 (5 bases). Germline-derived CDR1 and CDR2 are KGHSH and LQKENI. The CDR3 contains 13 residues. V gave up 2 bases and J gave up 3 bases, with 5 bases separating them. Looking up the rest from reference TRBV18 and TRBJ1-5 gives the full variable domain: NAGVMQNPRHLVRRRGQEARLRCSPMKGHSHVYWYRQLPEEGLKFMVYLQKENIIDESGMPKERFSAEFPKEGPSILRIQQVVRGDSAAYFCASSPGANQPQHFGDGTRLSIL.

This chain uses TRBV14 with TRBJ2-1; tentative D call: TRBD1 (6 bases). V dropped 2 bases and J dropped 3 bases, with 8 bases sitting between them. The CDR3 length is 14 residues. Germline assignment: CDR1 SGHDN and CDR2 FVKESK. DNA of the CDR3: TGTGCCAGCAGCCAATCGACAGGCTACAATGAGCAGTTCTTC. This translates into CASSQSTGYNEQFF.

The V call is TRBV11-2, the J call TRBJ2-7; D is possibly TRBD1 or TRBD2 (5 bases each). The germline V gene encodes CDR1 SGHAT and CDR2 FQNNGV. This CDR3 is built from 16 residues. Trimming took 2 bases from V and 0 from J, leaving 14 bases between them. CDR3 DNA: TGTGCCAGCAGCTTACGGGGTGGGGCCGGCTCCTACGAGCAGTACTTC. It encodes CASSLRGGAGSYEQYF.

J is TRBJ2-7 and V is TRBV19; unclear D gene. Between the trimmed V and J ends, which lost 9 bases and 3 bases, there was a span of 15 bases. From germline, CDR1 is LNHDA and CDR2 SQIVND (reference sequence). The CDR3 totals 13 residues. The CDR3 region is CASTAGRLYEQYF. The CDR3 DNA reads TGTGCCAGCACTGCCGGACGCCTCTACGAGCAGTACTTC.

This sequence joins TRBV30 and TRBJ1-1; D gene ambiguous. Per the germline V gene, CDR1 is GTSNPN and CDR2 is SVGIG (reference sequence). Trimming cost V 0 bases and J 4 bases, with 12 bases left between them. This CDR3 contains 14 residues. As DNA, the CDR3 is TGTGCCTGGAGTGTTGTGACACCTCCCACTGAAGCTTTCTTT. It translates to CAWSVVTPPTEAFF. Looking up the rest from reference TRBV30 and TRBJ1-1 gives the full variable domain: SQTIHQWPATLVQPVGSPLSLECTVEGTSNPNLYWYRQAAGRGLQLLFYSVGIGQISSEVPQNLSASRPQDRQFILSSKKLLLSDSGFYLCAWSVVTPPTEAFFGQGTRLTVV.

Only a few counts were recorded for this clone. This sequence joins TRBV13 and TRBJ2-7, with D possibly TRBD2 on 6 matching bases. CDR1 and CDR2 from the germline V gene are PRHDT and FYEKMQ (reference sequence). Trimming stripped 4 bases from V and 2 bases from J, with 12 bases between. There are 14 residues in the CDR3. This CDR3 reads CASSWPGLPYEQYF. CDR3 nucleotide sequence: TGTGCCAGCAGCTGGCCGGGACTCCCCTACGAGCAGTACTTC.

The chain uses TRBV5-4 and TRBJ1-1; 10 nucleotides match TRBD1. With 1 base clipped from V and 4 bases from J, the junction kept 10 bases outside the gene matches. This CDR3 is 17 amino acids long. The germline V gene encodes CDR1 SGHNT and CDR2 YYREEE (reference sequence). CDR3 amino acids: CASSLRDRGRYGTEAFF. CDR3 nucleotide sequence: TGTGCCAGCAGCTTGAGGGACAGGGGTCGATATGGCACTGAAGCTTTCTTT.

DNA for the CDR3: TGCGCCAGCAGCTTAGGTCAGCGCCTCGGCACAGATACGCAGTATTTT. It yields the protein CASSLGQRLGTDTQYF. The rearrangement links TRBV5-1 to TRBJ2-3, with D unclear. Per the germline V gene, CDR1 is SGHRS and CDR2 is YFSETQ. Trimming pared 2 bases from V and 1 base from J, leaving 14 bases between. This CDR3 comprises 16 residues. The variable domain in full, with the rest retrieved from reference TRBV5-1 and TRBJ2-3, is KAGVTQTPRYLIKTRGQQVTLSCSPISGHRSVSWYQQTPGQGLQFLFEYFSETQRNKGNFPGRFSGRQFSNSRSEMNVSTLELGDSALYLCASSLGQRLGTDTQYFGPGTRLTVL.

CDR3 nucleotides: TGTGCCAGCAGTTTGTACAGGGGGGGCTCAAATGAGCAGTTCTTC. It translates to CASSLYRGGSNEQFF. This chain connects TRBV28 to TRBJ2-1, with D possibly being TRBD1 (8 bases). Trimming shortened V by 3 bases and J by 7 bases, and 16 bases separated the two germline ends. From germline, CDR1 is MDHEN and CDR2 SYDVKM. CDR3 size: 15 residues.

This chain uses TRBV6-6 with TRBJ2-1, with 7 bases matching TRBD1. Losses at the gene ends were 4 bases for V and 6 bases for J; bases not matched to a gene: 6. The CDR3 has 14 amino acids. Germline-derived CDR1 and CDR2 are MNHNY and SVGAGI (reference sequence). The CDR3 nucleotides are TGTGCCAGCAGTTCATCGACAGGGCGCAATGAGCAGTTCTTC. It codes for CASSSSTGRNEQFF.

The CDR3 DNA follows: TGTGCCAGCAGTAACCACAACTACGAGCAGTACTTC. Its protein product is CASSNHNYEQYF. V is TRBV6-6 and J is TRBJ2-7; D is undetermined. Germline loops: CDR1 MNHNY, CDR2 SVGAGI (reference sequence). Trimming left V 5 bases short and J 3 bases short, with 8 bases between. This CDR3 region has 12 residues.